This T cell receptor (beta chain) was identified in a study of T-cell reconstitution after alpha-beta-depleted transplantation in children. V was trimmed by 0 bases and J by 4 bases, leaving 10 bases between them. Germline loops: CDR1 SGHRS, CDR2 YFSETQ. The CDR3 runs 14 residues. This clonotype has a count of ten or more. TCRbeta library construction was performed incorporating unique molecular identifiers. A single record per CDR3 protein comes from TCRdb applying MiXCR to the PCR reads. The data contain some 500,000 distinct CDR3 sequences, 15% to 20% of them singletons. Sample: PBMCs from the stem cell graft donor, taken from the stem cell graft. This TCR was recovered from a human donor who donated a stem cell graft to a child with acute lymphoblastic leukemia. V is TRBV5-1 and J is TRBJ1-2; no definite D call. DNA for the CDR3: TGCGCCAGCAGCTTGGGTTCGGGATCCTATGGCTACACCTTC. This encodes CASSLGSGSYGYTF.